Here is one TCR beta chain with its context. Its target is not known. Addition of a universal primer site occurred through template switching, and cDNA carried unique molecular identifiers. Via MiXCR, TCRdb re-called the 5' RACE reads, giving one row per CDR3 protein. The sample has some 500,000 distinct CDR3 sequences; approximately 15% are singletons. The data were obtained in a study of identical twins. Study findings and constraints: Sequences that were beta out-of-frame showed weaker excess twin sharing.

The V end was cut by 4 bases, the J end by 0 bases, with 16 bases between. The length of the CDR3 is 16 residues. The data also belong to a second study, concerning yellow fever vaccine responses in identical twins. According to that study: As reported, the vaccine T cell response of twins seemed partly convergent and partly personalized.

The clonotype was recovered from a woman younger than 30 in good health. This chain connects TRBV12-3 or TRBV12-4 to TRBJ2-7; D is perhaps TRBD1 or TRBD2 (7 bases each). The sample was CD4+ T cells sorted from blood. The CDR3 spells CASSSSRGGGSYEQYF. CDR3 nucleotides: TGTGCCAGCAGTTCGTCCAGGGGGGGTGGCTCCTACGAGCAGTACTTC.